These 9 T cell receptor beta chains were all obtained from the same sample, sequenced in a study of monozygotic twins with inflammatory bowel disease. Following a re-call of the 5' RACE reads, TCRdb has one entry per CDR3 protein and lacks DNA. The sample's table shows over 200,000 distinct CDR3 sequences. The sample comprised blood. The receptors derive from a human donor with ulcerative colitis or Crohn's disease, or a healthy co-twin of an affected twin (not recorded which).

The rearrangement uses TRBV5-1 and TRBJ2-1; the D gene TCRdb calls, TRBD1, cannot be checked with no DNA. Looked up from germline, CDR1 is SGHRS and CDR2 is YFSETQ. CDR3 length: 13 residues. CDR3: CASSLQGKGEQFF.

V gene TRBV6-5 combines with J gene TRBJ1-1; TCRdb lists TRBD1, though no DNA is available to test this call. The CDR3 runs 14 residues. Germline V gene data show CDR1 as MNHEY and CDR2 as SVGAGI. CDR3 in amino acids: CASSYSTGNTEAFF.

The rearrangement joins TRBV6-4 to TRBJ2-2. Germline V gene data show CDR1 as MRHNA and CDR2 as SNTAGT. This CDR3 contains 14 residues. The CDR3 spells CASSSGPDTGELFF.

V is TRBV7-3 and J is TRBJ1-3; the TCRdb call, TRBD1, lacks DNA for checking. The length of the CDR3 is 16 residues. Per germline, CDR1 SGHTA and CDR2 FQGTGA. The CDR3 loop is CASSPYRDISGNTIYF.

The rearrangement joins TRBV5-1 to TRBJ2-1. The CDR3 has 12 amino acids. Germline CDR1 and CDR2: SGHRS and YFSETQ. The CDR3 sequence is CASSLEGYEQFF.

The genes are TRBV19 and TRBJ1-1; TCRdb picks TRBD1, but there is no DNA to check that call. This CDR3 comprises 11 residues. CDR1 and CDR2 (germline): LNHDA, SQIVND (reference sequence). The CDR3 here is CASSRGSEAFF.

J is TRBJ2-7 and V is TRBV5-1; TCRdb calls TRBD2, which cannot be checked without DNA. Germline V CDR1 and CDR2: SGHRS, YFSETQ. The CDR3 consists of 16 residues. The CDR3 is CASRSQGVRASYEQYF.

The V and J genes are TRBV7-2 and TRBJ1-6. There are 14 residues in the CDR3. CDR1 is SGHTA and CDR2 is FQGNSA in the germline V gene. CDR3 sequence: CASSLGLNNSPLHF.

The V and J genes are TRBV4-1 and TRBJ1-1; TCRdb's D call of TRBD1 is untestable without DNA. The CDR3 totals 14 residues. The germline V gene has CDR1 MGHRA and CDR2 YSYEKL. CDR3 sequence: CASSQGPKNTEAFF.